One sample yielded the 31 T cell receptor beta chains listed below, sequenced in a study of PD-1 blockade in classical Hodgkin lymphoma. Time point specified: cycle 4 day 1 (C4D1), after 6 weeks of nivolumab. There was relapse after autologous stem cell transplantation in every patient, and there was variation in brentuximab vedotin exposure. The protocol was immunoSEQ multiplex PCR, while the TCRdb copy is restricted to in-frame clones and leaves out a portion. Altogether about 24,000 clones are present, 72% being singletons, with the ten largest covering roughly 30%. The sequences come from peripheral blood mononuclear cells (PBMCs), collected before the fourth cycle of nivolumab. These receptors all come from a human donor with classical Hodgkin lymphoma.

The chain recombines TRBV11-3 with TRBJ2-7; a weak D match, TRBD1 (5 bases). The CDR3 covers 15 residues. Deletions cut 0 bases from V and 0 bases from J, with 9 bases between. Per the germline V gene, CDR1 is SGHNT and CDR2 is YENEEA. CDR3 bases: TGTGCCAGCAGCTTAGATACAGGCCTCTCCTACGAGCAGTACTTC. This encodes CASSLDTGLSYEQYF.

The V call is TRBV4-2, the J call TRBJ1-1; D is unclear. Between the trimmed V and J ends, which lost 4 bases and 0 bases, there was a span of 6 bases. This CDR3 is built from 13 residues. Germline CDR1 and CDR2: LGHNA and YNFKEQ. CDR3 bases: TGTGCCAGCAGCCGGGCCATGAACACTGAAGCTTTCTTT. Encoded protein: CASSRAMNTEAFF.

The chain couples TRBV2 to TRBJ2-3; D is perhaps TRBD1 (6 bases). This CDR3 comprises 14 residues. CDR1 and CDR2 from the germline V gene are SNHLY and FYNNEI. The ends were cut back, 10 bases at V and 1 base at J, with 15 bases in the middle. The CDR3 DNA is TGTGCCATCACAGGGAAAAGTCGCACAGATACGCAGTATTTT. This translates into CAITGKSRTDTQYF.

The chain employs TRBV6-5 and TRBJ2-2, with D unclear. The CDR3 is 16 residues long. Germline V gene sequence: CDR1 MNHEY, CDR2 SVGAGI. V was shortened by 0 bases and J by 1 base, with 9 bases between the two germline ends. This CDR3 is CASSYSNSRNTGELFF. The CDR3 DNA follows: TGTGCCAGCAGTTACTCTAACAGTCGGAACACCGGGGAGCTGTTTTTT.

V usage is TRBV6-5 and J usage is TRBJ2-5; D is undetermined. The germline gives CDR1 MNHEY, CDR2 SVGAGI. The CDR3 is 13 amino acids. The V end was cut by 2 bases, the J end by 5 bases, with 9 bases between. The CDR3 loop is CASSYGVPETQYF. DNA for the CDR3: TGTGCCAGCAGTTACGGCGTCCCCGAGACCCAGTACTTC.

The V and J genes are TRBV7-9 and TRBJ1-6; D is perhaps TRBD1 (6 bases). The V gene lost 5 bases and the J gene lost 3 bases, with 14 bases spanning the gap. Germline V CDR1 and CDR2: SEHNR, FQNEAQ (reference sequence). The CDR3 consists of 16 residues. CDR3 sequence reads: CASSRGAGFYNSPLHF. CDR3 nucleotides: TGTGCCAGCAGCCGGGGGGCAGGGTTCTATAATTCACCCCTCCACTTT.

The gene calls are TRBV7-3 and TRBJ2-7; tentative D call: TRBD2 (7 bases). Trimming removed 1 base at V and 4 bases at J, with 14 bases between. There are 15 residues in the CDR3. Germline values: CDR1 SGHTA, CDR2 FQGTGA. The CDR3 DNA sequence: TGTGCCAGCAGCTTAAACGGGGGGCGCATATACGAGCAGTACTTC. Protein product: CASSLNGGRIYEQYF.

This sequence joins TRBV9 and TRBJ1-1; no clear D gene. The CDR3 loop spans 14 amino acids. Per germline, CDR1 SGDLS and CDR2 YYNGEE. The ends were cut back, 0 bases at V and 2 bases at J, with 8 bases in the middle. For the CDR3, the DNA is TGTGCCAGCAGCGTAGCGATGACTAACACTGAAGCTTTCTTT. Translating it yields CASSVAMTNTEAFF.

This clone was detected once. The chain couples TRBV6-6 to TRBJ1-5; 8 positions match TRBD1. The V gene's germline CDR1 is MNHNY and CDR2 SVGAGI (reference sequence). The CDR3 extends over 15 amino acids. With V trimmed by 6 bases and J by 2 bases, 6 bases remained unmatched. CDR3 in amino acids: CASRPQGGGNQPQHF. The CDR3 coding sequence is TGTGCCAGCAGGCCACAGGGGGGTGGCAATCAGCCCCAGCATTTT.

The genes are TRBV19 and TRBJ2-2; the D is unclear. CDR1 and CDR2 (germline): LNHDA, SQIVND (reference sequence). V dropped 3 bases and J dropped 0 bases, with 14 bases sitting between them. This CDR3 is 17 amino acids long. The CDR3 DNA reads as TGTGCCAGTAGTATCGATATTGGAATTGCGAACACCGGGGAGCTGTTTTTT. This translates into CASSIDIGIANTGELFF.

This clone was seen a handful of times. J is TRBJ2-3 and V is TRBV9, with TRBD2 matching 13 bases. V trimming: 2 bases; J trimming: 6 bases; junction bases outside the gene matches: 3. The CDR3 spans 15 residues. The V gene's germline CDR1 is SGDLS and CDR2 YYNGEE. The CDR3 protein is CASSVTSGGPDTQYF. The CDR3 DNA reads as TGTGCCAGCAGCGTGACTAGCGGGGGGCCGGATACGCAGTATTTT.

This chain uses TRBV6-1 with TRBJ2-3, with 7 bases that match TRBD2. In germline, CDR1 is MNHNS, CDR2 SASEGT. J was trimmed by 7 bases and V by 1 base; bases with no gene match: 8. This CDR3 has 15 residues. The CDR3 loop is CASSEGAGVLNTQYF. CDR3 in DNA: TGTGCCAGCAGTGAAGGGGCGGGGGTGTTAAATACGCAGTATTTT.

The J gene is TRBJ2-3, the V gene TRBV6-5; no definite D call. This CDR3 spans 14 amino acids. Germline V gene data show CDR1 as MNHEY and CDR2 as SVGAGI. The V end lost 3 bases, the J end lost 2 bases, and 9 bases lay between the germline ends. CDR3 in amino acids: CASSYLRATDTQYF. The DNA of the CDR3 is TGTGCCAGCAGTTATCTCCGGGCCACAGATACGCAGTATTTT.

V usage is TRBV5-5 and J usage is TRBJ1-1, with D possibly being TRBD1 (6 bases). V was cut by 0 bases and J by 0 bases, with 21 bases left in between. The CDR3 is 19 residues long. CDR1 is SGHKS, CDR2 YYEKEE, per germline (reference sequence). CDR3 residues: CASSLGLRTASSMNTEAFF. The CDR3 DNA follows: TGTGCCAGCAGCTTGGGATTACGGACAGCATCTTCTATGAACACTGAAGCTTTCTTT.

The chain joins TRBV2 to TRBJ2-3, with TRBD2 as a possible D gene (6 bases). This CDR3 comprises 14 residues. Germline CDR1 reads SNHLY; CDR2 reads FYNNEI. V shed 7 bases and J shed 5 bases, with 16 bases lying between them. CDR3 in DNA: TGTGCCAGCACACCCGGGGGTCCCCGAGATACGCAGTATTTT. Translated, it gives CASTPGGPRDTQYF.

This clone was seen a handful of times. The chain employs TRBV5-1 and TRBJ1-1, with 7 bases aligning to TRBD1. The V segment lost 5 bases and the J segment 4 bases; nucleotides outside the gene matches: 5. The germline V gene has CDR1 SGHRS and CDR2 YFSETQ. CDR3 size: 13 residues. The CDR3 coding sequence is TGCGCCAGCAGTCTGACAGGGTTCACTGAAGCTTTCTTT. It yields the protein CASSLTGFTEAFF.

The table lists this clone with a count of one. The rearrangement uses TRBV5-4 and TRBJ1-2; no definite D call. Germline V lookup: CDR1 SGHNT, CDR2 YYREEE (reference sequence). Trimming pared 4 bases from V and 0 bases from J, leaving 13 bases between. The CDR3 contains 15 residues. The CDR3 region is CASSRGLLTNYGYTF. The CDR3, as DNA: TGTGCCAGCAGCCGGGGTTTGTTGACTAACTATGGCTACACCTTC. Full variable domain (remainder filled in from reference TRBV5-4 and TRBJ1-2): ETGVTQSPTHLIKTRGQQVTLRCSSQSGHNTVSWYQQALGQGPQFIFQYYREEENGRGNFPPRFSGLQFPNYSSELNVNALELDDSALYLCASSRGLLTNYGYTFGSGTRLTVV.

The V call is TRBV19, the J call TRBJ1-5, with a weak D call TRBD1 (6 bases). Germline V gene data show CDR1 as LNHDA and CDR2 as SQIVND (reference sequence). There are 14 residues in the CDR3. V lost 7 bases, J lost 6 bases, and 16 bases lay in between. The CDR3 region is CASKGERFFQPQHF. The CDR3 DNA follows: TGTGCCAGTAAGGGGGAAAGGTTTTTTCAGCCCCAGCATTTT.

This clone has only a few counts. V gene TRBV27 combines with J gene TRBJ2-2; TRBD2 agrees at 8 bases. Trimming cost V 11 bases and J 1 base; bases outside gene matches: 9. The CDR3 runs to 15 residues. Looked up from germline, CDR1 is MNHEY and CDR2 is SMNVEV (reference sequence). For the CDR3, the DNA is TGTGCCTCCCCAACGGGGGGGCGGAACACCGGGGAGCTGTTTTTT. Residues: CASPTGGRNTGELFF.

The chain links TRBV7-2 to TRBJ2-7; the D gene is possibly TRBD2 (5 bases). CDR1 and CDR2 from the germline V gene are SGHTA and FQGNSA. V was pared by 3 bases and J by 6 bases, with 9 bases between. The CDR3 sequence is 12 residues long. The CDR3 is CASSFTGVEQYF. The CDR3 DNA sequence: TGTGCCAGCAGCTTCACCGGGGTCGAGCAGTACTTC.

J is TRBJ2-7 and V is TRBV19; 7 bases fit TRBD1. CDR3 size: 13 residues. Trimming at V came to 6 bases and at J to 2 bases, leaving 4 bases not matched to a gene. From germline, CDR1 is LNHDA and CDR2 SQIVND (reference sequence). In DNA, the CDR3 is TGTGCCAGTAGCAGACAGGGTACCTACGAGCAGTACTTC. Encoded protein: CASSRQGTYEQYF.

The genes are TRBV6-5 and TRBJ2-7; possible D gene TRBD1, 5 bases. The CDR3 is made up of 15 amino acids. V was cut by 4 bases and J by 5 bases, with 18 bases left in between. Germline V gene lookup returns CDR1 MNHEY and CDR2 SVGAGI. The CDR3 spells CASSFQGTTRHEQYF. CDR3 in DNA: TGTGCCAGCAGTTTCCAGGGTACCACCCGTCACGAGCAGTACTTC.

This chain joins TRBV28 and TRBJ1-1, with TRBD1 matching over 7 bases. CDR3 length equals 14 residues. Germline assignment: CDR1 MDHEN and CDR2 SYDVKM. V trimming: 9 bases; J trimming: 5 bases; junction bases outside the gene matches: 12. The CDR3 nucleotides are TGTGCCAGTCCCCCCAACAGGGGTAATACTGAAGCTTTCTTT. This sequence encodes CASPPNRGNTEAFF.

This clone was observed a single time. The chain couples TRBV2 to TRBJ2-3, with no clear D. The V gene lost 7 bases and the J gene lost 5 bases, with 4 bases spanning the gap. The CDR3 has 10 residues. The germline gives CDR1 SNHLY, CDR2 FYNNEI. CDR3 DNA: TGTGCCAGCAAACTAGATACGCAGTATTTT. Protein sequence: CASKLDTQYF.

V gene TRBV5-1 combines with J gene TRBJ1-1, with no clear D. Germline CDR1 reads SGHRS; CDR2 reads YFSETQ. The CDR3 extends over 15 amino acids. V lost 0 bases, J lost 1 base, and 10 bases lay in between. The CDR3 protein is CASSLDPASNTEAFF. DNA for the CDR3: TGCGCCAGCAGCTTGGACCCGGCATCGAACACTGAAGCTTTCTTT.

This clone was detected a few times. The V gene is TRBV7-8, the J gene TRBJ1-1; 9 bases are shared with TRBD1. Germline V CDR1 and CDR2: SGHVS, FQNEAQ. The CDR3 is 14 amino acids. V gave up 8 bases and J gave up 5 bases; unmatched junction bases: 9. In DNA, the CDR3 is TGTGCCAGCTCGGTGGACAGGGGAGCGACTGAAGCTTTCTTT. As protein: CASSVDRGATEAFF.

This clone came up a few times. This CDR3 is also generated by other DNA sequences in the sample. The chain joins TRBV6-5 to TRBJ1-5; D remains unclear. In germline, CDR1 is MNHEY, CDR2 SVGAGI. The CDR3 has 14 amino acids. The ends were cut back, 5 bases at V and 0 bases at J, with 8 bases in the middle. CDR3 protein: CASSPNYSNQPQHF. The DNA of the CDR3 is TGTGCCAGCAGTCCTAATTATAGCAATCAGCCCCAGCATTTT.

The CDR3 loop reads CSASTRDEQYV. CDR3 DNA: TGCAGTGCTTCGACTAGGGACGAGCAGTACGTC. This chain joins TRBV20-1 and TRBJ2-7, with a possible D match to TRBD2 (6 bases). The CDR3 has 11 residues. Trimming removed 5 bases from V and 5 bases from J, with 10 bases in between. CDR1 is DFQATT and CDR2 is SNEGSKA in the germline V gene (reference sequence).

This rearrangement joins TRBV6-5 to TRBJ1-1, with 8 nucleotides matching TRBD1. This CDR3 is 13 amino acids long. Per the germline V gene, CDR1 is MNHEY and CDR2 is SVGAGI. V was pared by 6 bases and J by 8 bases, with 8 bases of the junction left unmatched. CDR3 amino acids: CASRPRRQGEAFF. CDR3 bases: TGTGCCAGCAGACCGCGGAGACAGGGGGAAGCTTTCTTT.

This clone has only one observation. Other DNA sequences within the sample encode an identical CDR3. The chain joins TRBV28 to TRBJ1-2; perhaps TRBD1 as D (5 bases). The V end lost 6 bases, the J end lost 8 bases, and 16 bases lay between the germline ends. Germline values: CDR1 MDHEN, CDR2 SYDVKM. This CDR3 comprises 13 residues. CDR3 protein: CASSRPGKGGYTF. The CDR3 DNA reads as TGTGCCAGCAGCCGCCCGGGGAAGGGGGGCTACACCTTC.

The chain is built from TRBV5-1 and TRBJ2-2; the D is unclear. Germline assignment: CDR1 SGHRS and CDR2 YFSETQ. This CDR3 has 16 residues. The germline V and J ends were trimmed by 0 bases and 1 base, with 10 bases remaining between them. The CDR3 DNA reads as TGCGCCAGCAGCTTGGAAGACCTGAGGAACACCGGGGAGCTGTTTTTT. Its translation: CASSLEDLRNTGELFF.